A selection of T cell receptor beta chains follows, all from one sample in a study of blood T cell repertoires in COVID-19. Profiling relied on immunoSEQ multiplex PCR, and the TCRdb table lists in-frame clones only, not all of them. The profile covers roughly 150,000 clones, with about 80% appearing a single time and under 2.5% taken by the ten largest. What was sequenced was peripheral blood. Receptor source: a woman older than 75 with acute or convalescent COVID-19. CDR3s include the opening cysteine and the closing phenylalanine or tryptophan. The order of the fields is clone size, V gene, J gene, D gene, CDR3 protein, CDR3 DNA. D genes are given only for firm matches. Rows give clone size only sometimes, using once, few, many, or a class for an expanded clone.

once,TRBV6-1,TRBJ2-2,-,CASSEREGGAYGELFF,TGTGCCAGCAGTGAAAGGGAAGGGGGAGCGTACGGGGAGCTGTTTTTT
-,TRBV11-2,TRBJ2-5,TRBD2,CASSLAGGGAGETQYF,TGTGCCAGCAGCTTAGCTGGCGGGGGAGCGGGAGAGACCCAGTACTTC
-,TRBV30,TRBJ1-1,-,CAWRGDGVNTEAFF,TGTGCCTGGAGGGGAGACGGAGTGAACACTGAAGCTTTCTTT
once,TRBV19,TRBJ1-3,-,CASADNSGNTIYF,TGTGCCAGTGCAGATAACTCTGGAAACACCATATATTTT
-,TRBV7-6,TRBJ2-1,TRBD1,CASSLRDREINEQFF,TGTGCCAGCAGCTTACGGGACAGGGAAATCAATGAGCAGTTCTTC
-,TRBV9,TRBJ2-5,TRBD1,CASSGTGGAETQYF,TGTGCCAGCAGCGGTACAGGGGGCGCAGAGACCCAGTACTTC
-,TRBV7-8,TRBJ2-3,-,CASSLFAARTINTDTQYF,TGTGCCAGCAGCTTATTCGCGGCAAGGACTATAAATACAGATACGCAGTATTTT
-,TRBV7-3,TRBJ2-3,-,CASSLTQTGGTDTQYF,TGTGCCAGCAGCTTAACCCAGACTGGCGGCACAGATACGCAGTATTTT
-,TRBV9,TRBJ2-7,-,CASSVRWESYEQYF,TGTGCCAGCAGCGTACGTTGGGAGTCCTACGAGCAGTACTTC
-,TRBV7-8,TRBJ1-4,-,CASSFSGYNEKLFF,TGTGCCAGCAGCTTTTCAGGGTATAATGAAAAACTGTTTTTT
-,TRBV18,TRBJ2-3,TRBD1,CASSPKQWTGASTDTQYF,TGTGCCAGCTCACCCAAGCAATGGACAGGGGCGAGCACAGATACGCAGTATTTT
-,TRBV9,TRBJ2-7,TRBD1,CASSAARDRVSEQYF,TGTGCCAGCAGCGCCGCCCGGGACAGGGTGAGCGAGCAGTACTTC
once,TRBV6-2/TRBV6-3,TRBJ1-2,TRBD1,CASSPPGQVAFGYTF,TGTGCCAGCAGTCCGCCGGGACAGGTGGCTTTCGGCTACACCTTC
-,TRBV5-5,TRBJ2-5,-,CASSLVQETQYF,TGTGCCAGCAGCTTGGTACAAGAGACCCAGTACTTC
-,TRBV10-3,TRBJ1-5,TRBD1,CAISTTGGDQPQHF,TGTGCCATCAGTACAACAGGGGGCGATCAGCCCCAGCATTTT
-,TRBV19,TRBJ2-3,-,CASSWGSGRRTDTQYF,TGTGCCAGTAGTTGGGGTAGCGGAAGACGCACAGATACGCAGTATTTT
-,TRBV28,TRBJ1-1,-,CASSSRGGPSTEAFF,TGTGCCAGCAGTTCCCGGGGGGGTCCGAGTACTGAAGCTTTCTTT
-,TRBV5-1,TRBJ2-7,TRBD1,CASSSSWTGEQYF,TGCGCCAGCAGCTCCTCCTGGACAGGCGAGCAGTACTTC
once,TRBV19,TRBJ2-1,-,CASSIVADSYNEQFF,TGTGCCAGTAGTATAGTGGCGGATTCCTACAATGAGCAGTTCTTC
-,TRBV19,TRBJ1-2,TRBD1,CASSTTGQGGANYGYTF,TGTGCCAGTAGTACGACAGGACAGGGGGGAGCTAACTATGGCTACACCTTC
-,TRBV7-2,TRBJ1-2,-,CASSLDRANYGYTF,TGTGCCAGCAGCTTGGACAGAGCTAACTATGGCTACACCTTC
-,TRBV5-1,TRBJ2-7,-,CASSYRFSYEQYF,TGCGCCAGCAGCTATCGTTTTTCCTACGAGCAGTACTTC
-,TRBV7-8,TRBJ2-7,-,CASSLPRYEQYF,TGTGCCAGCAGCTTACCCCGTTACGAGCAGTACTTC
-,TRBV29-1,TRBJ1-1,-,CSVADGMNTEAFF,TGCAGCGTCGCTGACGGGATGAACACTGAAGCTTTCTTT
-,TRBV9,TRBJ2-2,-,CASSSETVSDGELFF,TGTGCCAGCAGCTCCGAAACGGTCAGCGACGGGGAGCTGTTTTTT
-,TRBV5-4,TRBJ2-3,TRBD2,CASSPRRAGGPSDTQYF,TGTGCCAGCAGCCCAAGGAGAGCGGGGGGGCCATCAGATACGCAGTATTTT
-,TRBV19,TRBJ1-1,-,CASSPVFAEAFF,TGTGCCAGTAGTCCGGTTTTTGCTGAAGCTTTCTTT
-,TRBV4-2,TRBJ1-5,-,CASSQGRFNSNQPQHF,TGTGCCAGCAGCCAAGGCAGATTCAATAGCAATCAGCCCCAGCATTTT
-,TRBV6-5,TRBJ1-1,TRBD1,CASSSPGQGGVTEAFF,TGTGCCAGCAGTTCCCCGGGACAGGGAGGAGTCACTGAAGCTTTCTTT
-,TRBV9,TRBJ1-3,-,CASSVAVSGNTIYF,TGTGCCAGCAGCGTAGCTGTCTCTGGAAACACCATATATTTT
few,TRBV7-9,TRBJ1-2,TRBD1,CASSHNTGETAYTF,TGTGCCAGCAGCCATAATACAGGGGAGACCGCGTACACCTTC
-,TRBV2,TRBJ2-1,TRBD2,CASSYERSGGEQFF,TGTGCCAGCAGTTATGAGCGTAGCGGGGGTGAGCAGTTCTTC
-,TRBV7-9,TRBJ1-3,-,CASSLALAGNTIYF,TGTGCCAGCAGCTTAGCCTTGGCCGGAAACACCATATATTTT
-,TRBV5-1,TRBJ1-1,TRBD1,CASSLGRGISTEAFF,TGCGCCAGCAGCTTGGGCAGGGGGATAAGCACTGAAGCTTTCTTT
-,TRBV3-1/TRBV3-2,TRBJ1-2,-,CASSQDSQITGYTF,TGTGCCAGCAGCCAAGATTCCCAGATCACAGGCTACACCTTC
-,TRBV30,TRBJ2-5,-,CAWSVLETQYF,TGTGCCTGGAGTGTACTGGAGACCCAGTACTTC
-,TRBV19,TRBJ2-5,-,CASSIVAGLETQYF,TGTGCCAGTAGTATAGTCGCGGGTTTGGAGACCCAGTACTTC
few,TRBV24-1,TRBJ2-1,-,CATSDPGQSKVNEQFF,TGTGCCACCAGTGATCCCGGACAGAGTAAAGTCAATGAGCAGTTCTTC
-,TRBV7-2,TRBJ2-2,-,CASSPTASRVTGELFF,TGTGCCAGCAGCCCGACCGCCTCCAGGGTAACCGGGGAGCTGTTTTTT
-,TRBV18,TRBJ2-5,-,CASSPRGSGETQYF,TGTGCCAGCTCACCACGCGGTAGCGGAGAGACCCAGTACTTC
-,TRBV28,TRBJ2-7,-,CASSLPDRVIQYF,TGTGCCAGCAGTTTACCCGACCGGGTAATCCAGTACTTC
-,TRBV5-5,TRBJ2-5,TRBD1,CASSWTGPQETQYF,TGTGCCAGCAGTTGGACAGGTCCCCAAGAGACCCAGTACTTC
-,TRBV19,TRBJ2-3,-,CASSFLALTDTQYF,TGTGCCAGTAGTTTCCTAGCGCTCACAGATACGCAGTATTTT
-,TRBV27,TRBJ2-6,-,CASRLLAGANVLTF,TGTGCCAGCAGGCTATTAGCCGGGGCCAACGTCCTGACTTTC
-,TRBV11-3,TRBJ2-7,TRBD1,CASSKRQGAYEQYF,TGTGCCAGCAGCAAGCGACAGGGGGCCTACGAGCAGTACTTC
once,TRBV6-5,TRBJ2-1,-,CASSFAPRAMGNEQFF,TGTGCCAGCAGTTTCGCTCCGAGGGCCATGGGGAATGAGCAGTTCTTC
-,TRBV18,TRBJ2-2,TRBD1,CASSVGQVLTGELFF,TGTGCCAGCTCGGTGGGACAGGTTTTGACCGGGGAGCTGTTTTTT
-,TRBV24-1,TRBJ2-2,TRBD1,CATSYRGQNTGELFF,TGTGCCACCAGTTACAGGGGACAGAACACCGGGGAGCTGTTTTTT
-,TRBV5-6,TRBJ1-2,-,CASSLTGRIYTF,TGTGCCAGCAGCTTGACAGGGCGGATCTACACCTTC
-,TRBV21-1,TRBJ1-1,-,CASSKARKVIVTRSEAFF,TGTGCCAGCAGCAAAGCGAGGAAGGTGATCGTTACTCGCTCTGAAGCTTTCTTT
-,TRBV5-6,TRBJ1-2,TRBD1,CASSYGGQGSYGYTF,TGTGCCAGCAGCTACGGGGGACAGGGGAGCTATGGCTACACCTTC
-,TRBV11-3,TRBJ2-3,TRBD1,CASSSGQGRTDTQYF,TGTGCCAGCAGCTCTGGACAGGGGAGGACAGATACGCAGTATTTT
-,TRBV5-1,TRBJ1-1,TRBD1,CASSYDRVNTEAFF,TGCGCCAGCAGTTACGACAGGGTAAACACTGAAGCTTTCTTT
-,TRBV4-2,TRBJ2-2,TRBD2,CASYSGGANTGELFF,TGTGCCAGCTATAGCGGGGGGGCCAACACCGGGGAGCTGTTTTTT
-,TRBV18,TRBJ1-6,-,CASSPISAAESSYNSPLHF,TGTGCCAGCTCACCGATCTCCGCCGCCGAGAGCTCCTATAATTCACCCCTCCACTTT
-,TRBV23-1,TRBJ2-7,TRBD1,CASRSTGDTYEQYF,TGCGCCAGCAGATCCACAGGGGATACCTACGAGCAGTACTTC
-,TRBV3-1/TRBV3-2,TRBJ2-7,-,CASSPGAYEQYF,TGTGCCAGCAGCCCGGGGGCCTACGAGCAGTACTTC
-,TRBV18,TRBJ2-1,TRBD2,CASSFQPSGEQFF,TGTGCCAGCTCGTTCCAGCCTAGCGGTGAGCAGTTCTTC
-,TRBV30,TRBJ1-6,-,CAWNAGTQDSPLHF,TGTGCCTGGAATGCCGGGACACAAGATTCACCCCTCCACTTT